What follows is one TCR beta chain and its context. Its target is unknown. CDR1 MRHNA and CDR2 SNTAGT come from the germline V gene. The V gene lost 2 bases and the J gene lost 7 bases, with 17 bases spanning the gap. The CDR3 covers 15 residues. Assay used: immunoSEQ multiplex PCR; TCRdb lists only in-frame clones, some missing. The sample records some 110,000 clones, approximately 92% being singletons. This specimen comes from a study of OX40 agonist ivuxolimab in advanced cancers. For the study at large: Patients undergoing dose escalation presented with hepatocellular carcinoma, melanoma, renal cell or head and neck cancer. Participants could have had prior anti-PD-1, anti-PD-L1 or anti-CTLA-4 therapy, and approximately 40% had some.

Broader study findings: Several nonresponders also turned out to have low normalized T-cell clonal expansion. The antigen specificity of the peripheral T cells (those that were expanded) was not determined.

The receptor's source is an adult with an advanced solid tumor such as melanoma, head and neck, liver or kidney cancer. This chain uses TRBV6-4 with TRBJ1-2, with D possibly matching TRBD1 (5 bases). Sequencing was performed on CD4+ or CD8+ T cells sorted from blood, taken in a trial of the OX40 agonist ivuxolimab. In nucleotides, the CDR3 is TGTGCCAGCAGTGACGGGGCATGGCCTGGCGGTGGCTACACCTTC. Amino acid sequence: CASSDGAWPGGGYTF.